This is a list of T cell receptor beta chains from one sample in a study of yellow fever vaccine responses in identical twins. TCRdb called the RT-PCR reads again in MiXCR, with one record for every CDR3 protein. The sample lists approximately 32,000 distinct CDR3 sequences; approximately 54% were seen once. The specimen comprised T cells from blood (PBMCs), unsorted or a sorted subset (not recorded which), sampled before or after yellow fever vaccination (not recorded which). Source of these receptors: a woman aged 18-30 years who received the yellow fever vaccine. Both conserved end residues are part of each CDR3. The D gene is left open where the match is weak. Clone size is given for some rows only: seen once, a few or many times, or a class if the clone is expanded.

d_call: -
v_call: TRBV13
clone_size: -
j_call: TRBJ2-1
cdr3_nt: TGTGCCAGCACCACCGGACAGAGCGGTAATGAGCAGTTCTTC
cdr3_aa: CASTTGQSGNEQFF

d_call: -
v_call: TRBV29-1
clone_size: few
j_call: TRBJ2-1
cdr3_nt: TGCAGCGTTTGGGACTCCGACTCCTACAATGAGCAGTTCTTC
cdr3_aa: CSVWDSDSYNEQFF

d_call: TRBD2
v_call: TRBV18
clone_size: few
j_call: TRBJ2-3
cdr3_nt: TGTGCCAGCTCACCTCGGACTAGCGGGAGCACAGATACGCAGTATTTT
cdr3_aa: CASSPRTSGSTDTQYF

d_call: -
v_call: TRBV20-1
clone_size: few
j_call: TRBJ2-7
cdr3_nt: TGCAGTGCTAGAGAGCTGAAGGGCGAGCAGTACTTC
cdr3_aa: CSARELKGEQYF

d_call: -
v_call: TRBV2
clone_size: -
j_call: TRBJ2-5
cdr3_nt: TGTGCCAGCAGTGTGGGACTCCATGCGGAGACCCAGTACTTC
cdr3_aa: CASSVGLHAETQYF

d_call: TRBD2
v_call: TRBV11-2
clone_size: -
j_call: TRBJ2-1
cdr3_nt: TGTGCCAGCAGCTTAGACCAGCGGGGGGGCTACAATGAGCAGTTCTTC
cdr3_aa: CASSLDQRGGYNEQFF

d_call: -
v_call: TRBV2
clone_size: -
j_call: TRBJ2-1
cdr3_nt: TGTGCCAGCAGTGTAAACGCCCCGGGGCAGTTCTTC
cdr3_aa: CASSVNAPGQFF

d_call: -
v_call: TRBV19
clone_size: -
j_call: TRBJ2-3
cdr3_nt: TGTGCCAGTAGTATGTCTTCAAGCACAGATACGCAGTATTTT
cdr3_aa: CASSMSSSTDTQYF

d_call: -
v_call: TRBV11-2
clone_size: -
j_call: TRBJ2-7
cdr3_nt: TGTGCCAGCACCAGGGACTGGGCGTCCTACGAGCAGTACTTC
cdr3_aa: CASTRDWASYEQYF

d_call: TRBD1
v_call: TRBV7-9
clone_size: few
j_call: TRBJ2-1
cdr3_nt: TGTGCCAGCAGCCCCGACAGGGGGGTTTACAATGAGCAGTTCTTC
cdr3_aa: CASSPDRGVYNEQFF

d_call: -
v_call: TRBV18
clone_size: once
j_call: TRBJ2-1
cdr3_nt: TGTGCCAGCTCACCACAGGGTTACAATGAGCAGTTCTTC
cdr3_aa: CASSPQGYNEQFF

d_call: -
v_call: TRBV29-1
clone_size: -
j_call: TRBJ2-1
cdr3_nt: TGCAGCGTTGAGTCTCCCAACACGCCGAGGCAGTTCTTC
cdr3_aa: CSVESPNTPRQFF

d_call: TRBD2
v_call: TRBV11-1
clone_size: few
j_call: TRBJ2-1
cdr3_nt: TGTGCCAGCAGCTCATCTAGCGGGGGCAATGAGCAGTTCTTC
cdr3_aa: CASSSSSGGNEQFF

d_call: TRBD1
v_call: TRBV4-1
clone_size: -
j_call: TRBJ1-1
cdr3_nt: TGCGCCAGCAGCCAACCCGGGACAGGAGACACTGAAGCTTTCTTT
cdr3_aa: CASSQPGTGDTEAFF

d_call: TRBD2
v_call: TRBV7-8
clone_size: -
j_call: TRBJ2-1
cdr3_nt: TGTGCCAGCAGCTTAGGCTTCGCGGGGGTCAATGAGCAGTTCTTC
cdr3_aa: CASSLGFAGVNEQFF

d_call: -
v_call: TRBV19
clone_size: -
j_call: TRBJ2-3
cdr3_nt: TGTGCCAGTAGCGGGGATTTTACGCAGTATTTT
cdr3_aa: CASSGDFTQYF

d_call: TRBD2
v_call: TRBV7-6
clone_size: few
j_call: TRBJ2-1
cdr3_nt: TGTGCCAGCAGCTTAACGACACGGGGGGGCCTCAATGAGCAGTTCTTC
cdr3_aa: CASSLTTRGGLNEQFF

d_call: -
v_call: TRBV5-1
clone_size: -
j_call: TRBJ2-7
cdr3_nt: TGCGCCAGCAGCGATCCCGGGGAGTCCTACGAGCAGTACTTC
cdr3_aa: CASSDPGESYEQYF

d_call: -
v_call: TRBV2
clone_size: -
j_call: TRBJ1-1
cdr3_nt: TGTGCCAGCAGCGGCGTACCGAACACTGAAGCTTTCTTT
cdr3_aa: CASSGVPNTEAFF

d_call: -
v_call: TRBV15
clone_size: once
j_call: TRBJ2-1
cdr3_nt: TGTGCCACCAGCAGAGTATACCAGCCTCAACCCCACAATGAGCAGTTCTTC
cdr3_aa: CATSRVYQPQPHNEQFF

d_call: -
v_call: TRBV28
clone_size: -
j_call: TRBJ1-2
cdr3_nt: TGTGCCAGCAGGGTGCAGGGACCCTATGGCTACACCTTC
cdr3_aa: CASRVQGPYGYTF

d_call: TRBD1
v_call: TRBV4-1
clone_size: -
j_call: TRBJ2-5
cdr3_nt: TGCGCCAGCAGCCACGACAGGGGGCGCGGAGAGACCCAGTACTTC
cdr3_aa: CASSHDRGRGETQYF

d_call: TRBD2
v_call: TRBV7-2
clone_size: -
j_call: TRBJ2-1
cdr3_nt: TGTGCCAGCAGCTTGGCGGGGGGGCGCGGGGATGAGCAGTTCTTC
cdr3_aa: CASSLAGGRGDEQFF

d_call: TRBD1
v_call: TRBV4-3
clone_size: -
j_call: TRBJ1-5
cdr3_nt: TGCGCCAGCAGCCAACACCGACAGGGTAATCAGCCCCAGCATTTT
cdr3_aa: CASSQHRQGNQPQHF